This note documents a single T cell receptor beta chain sequence. The data were taken from a study of cytomegalovirus exposure and HLA in healthy donors. The donors comprised healthy bone marrow donors. 60 Vbeta and 13 Jbeta primers were used in PCR. Sequencing was performed with immunoSEQ multiplex PCR; in TCRdb, only in-frame clones are kept and a portion is missing. The table records nearly 95,000 clones, approximately 7.7% of them present only once. Trimming pared 6 bases from V and 3 bases from J, leaving 8 bases between. CDR1 is SNHLY, CDR2 FYNNEI, per germline. CDR3 length equals 12 residues. This TCR was sampled from a man aged 45-60 years in good health and CMV-seronegative. Sequencing input: PBMCs. V usage is TRBV2 and J usage is TRBJ1-2, with TRBD1 as a possible D gene (5 bases). The CDR3 region has the DNA TGTGCCAGCAGCAGGGATGACTATGGCTACACCTTC. It codes for CASSRDDYGYTF. The complete variable domain, with remaining parts taken from reference TRBV2 and TRBJ1-2, reads EPEVTQTPSHQVTQMGQEVILRCVPISNHLYFYWYRQILGQKVEFLVSFYNNEISEKSEIFDDQFSVERPDGSNFTLKIRSTKLEDSAMYFCASSRDDYGYTFGSGTRLTVV.